Listed here are 4 T cell receptor beta chains from one sample, sequenced in a study of control samples from healthy donors and cancer patients. Here immunoSEQ multiplex PCR was the method, and the copy in TCRdb shows in-frame clones only, minus some. This table has about 69,000 clones, roughly 84% appearing once. The sequencing sample was made of PBMCs. Source of these receptors: a woman between 45 and 60 years old with lung cancer.

The rearrangement uses TRBV27 and TRBJ1-4; no reliable D call. The CDR3 covers 17 residues. The ends were cut back, 3 bases at V and 0 bases at J, with 14 bases in the middle. In germline, CDR1 is MNHEY, CDR2 SMNVEV (reference sequence). CDR3 coding DNA: TGTGCCAGCAGTTTTTCATGGACCGACACAACTAATGAAAAACTGTTTTTT. This codes for CASSFSWTDTTNEKLFF.

The chain joins TRBV27 to TRBJ2-1, with 9 positions matching TRBD1. CDR1 is MNHEY and CDR2 is SMNVEV in the germline V gene (reference sequence). Trimming took 5 bases from V and 13 from J; bases not matched to a gene: 9. This CDR3 has 13 residues. As DNA, the CDR3 is TGTGCCAGCAGTCTATGGGACAGGGAAATACAGTTCTTC. Amino acids: CASSLWDREIQFF.

The chain joins TRBV11-2 to TRBJ1-1; TRBD1 agrees at 8 bases. This CDR3 region has 15 residues. Germline V gene data show CDR1 as SGHAT and CDR2 as FQNNGV. Trimming took 5 bases from V and 1 from J; bases not matched to a gene: 6. CDR3 nucleotides: TGTGCCAGCAGCGCACAGGGGGAATGGAACACTGAAGCTTTCTTT. As protein: CASSAQGEWNTEAFF.

The rearrangement uses TRBV12-3 or TRBV12-4 and TRBJ2-3; no firm D call. The CDR3 loop spans 13 amino acids. The V and J ends lost 3 bases and 3 bases respectively, with 7 bases between them. Written as DNA, the CDR3 is TGTGCCAGCAGTTTGACCGAAACAGATACGCAGTATTTT. Translated, it gives CASSLTETDTQYF.